Reported below is one TCR beta chain. The antigen is unknown. The sample belongs to a study of shared clonotypes between healthy human individuals. Germline values: CDR1 SGHNT, CDR2 YYREEE (reference sequence). The J segment lost 2 bases and the V segment lost 4 bases, leaving 3 bases of the junction unmatched. The CDR3 has 13 amino acids. Using ten immunoSEQ deep assay plates, investigators sequenced unsorted PBMC DNA. Repertoires were generated with immunoSEQ multiplex PCR, while TCRdb's copy carries only in-frame clones and drops some. The sample gives fewer than 600,000 clones, around 75% of which show up once; 13% is in the top ten. Findings of the study overall: Sequencing depth was a factor that was expected to affect clonotype sharing among donors. Blood was the sole source, and tissue repertoires probably differ.

Donors, healthy HIV-negative adults, lacked recent acute infections or vaccinations. Sequencing was done on a sample of PBMCs. The sequence derives from a woman in her forties in good health. Some clones in this sample may be carry-over from other donors' samples. The chain has TRBV5-4 and TRBJ2-7, with 7 nucleotides matching TRBD1. The CDR3: CASSLTGTYEQYF. In DNA, the CDR3 is TGTGCCAGCAGCCTGACAGGGACCTACGAGCAGTACTTC.